The 31 T cell receptor beta chains in this list originate from one sample, sequenced in a study of Ad26.COV2.S vaccination and SARS-CoV-2 variants. Some clones are missing from TCRdb's copy, which holds only in-frame ones; the method was immunoSEQ multiplex PCR. The sample shows over 400,000 clones, less than 95% of them seen only once. Documented treatment: 15 to 20 received Ad26.COV2.S at low or high dose, single or two shots; about 5 received placebo; per-sample allocation not given. Samples came from day 63 after the first vaccine or placebo injection. Sequenced here: peripheral blood, sampled in a trial of Ad26.COV2.S vaccine versus placebo. Receptors were obtained from a person between 18 and 59 years old who received the Ad26.COV2.S COVID-19 vaccine or a placebo.

V gene TRBV7-9 combines with J gene TRBJ2-2, with D tentatively TRBD1 (5 bases). This CDR3 has 13 amino acids. The V gene lost 1 base and the J gene lost 6 bases, with 6 bases spanning the gap. In germline, CDR1 is SEHNR, CDR2 FQNEAQ (reference sequence). The CDR3 DNA reads TGTGCCAGCAGCTTAGAAGGGGCCGGGGAGCTGTTTTTT. As protein: CASSLEGAGELFF. Full variable domain (outside the CDR3, taken from reference TRBV7-9 and TRBJ2-2): DTGVSQNPRHKITKRGQNVTFRCDPISEHNRLYWYRQTLGQGPEFLTYFQNEAQLEKSRLLSDRFSAERPKGSFSTLEIQRTEQGDSAMYLCASSLEGAGELFFGEGSRLTVL.

The rearrangement uses TRBV19 and TRBJ2-1, with 8 bases matching TRBD2. V was clipped by 6 bases and J by 0 bases; unmatched bases: 10. This CDR3 spans 17 amino acids. Per germline, CDR1 LNHDA and CDR2 SQIVND (reference sequence). The CDR3 sequence is CASSPGLAKSSYNEQFF. The CDR3 DNA follows: TGTGCCAGTAGCCCCGGACTAGCCAAATCCTCCTACAATGAGCAGTTCTTC.

In this sample, this clone turned up once. J is TRBJ2-7 and V is TRBV3-1 (or the pseudogene TRBV3-2); D is possibly TRBD2 (5 bases). This CDR3 region has 15 residues. The germline CDR1 and CDR2 sequences are LGHDT and YNNKEL (reference sequence). V lost 2 bases, J lost 5 bases, and 16 bases lay in between. CDR3 nucleotides: TGTGCCAGCAGCCAACCCACCGGTATAGCGCACGAGCAGTACTTC. The encoded protein is CASSQPTGIAHEQYF.

The chain couples TRBV7-8 to TRBJ2-3; TRBD1 matches at 11 bases. The CDR3 loop spans 16 amino acids. The V segment lost 4 bases and the J segment 4 bases; nucleotides outside the gene matches: 7. Germline loops: CDR1 SGHVS, CDR2 FQNEAQ. CDR3: CASSYGQGAVSDTQYF. Written as DNA, the CDR3 is TGTGCCAGCAGCTACGGACAGGGGGCAGTTTCAGATACGCAGTATTTT.

For the CDR3, the DNA is TGTGCCAGCAGCCCCGTGAGTGGGAACGAAAAACTGTTTTTT. It translates to CASSPVSGNEKLFF. This chain joins TRBV11-2 and TRBJ1-4; unclear D gene. V lost 5 bases to trimming and J lost 8 bases, with 15 bases between them. This CDR3 has 14 amino acids. Germline V gives CDR1 SGHAT, CDR2 FQNNGV.

As DNA, the CDR3 is TGTGCCAGCAGTGATTGGCTAGCGGGGCTAGCCAAAAACATTCAGTACTTC. Residues: CASSDWLAGLAKNIQYF. The chain couples TRBV2 to TRBJ2-4; TRBD2 aligns across 9 bases. Germline CDR1 reads SNHLY; CDR2 reads FYNNEI. CDR3 length: 17 amino acids. With 3 bases clipped from V and 0 bases from J, the junction kept 6 bases outside the gene matches. Filled out from reference TRBV2 and TRBJ2-4, the complete variable domain reads EPEVTQTPSHQVTQMGQEVILRCVPISNHLYFYWYRQILGQKVEFLVSFYNNEISEKSEIFDDQFSVERPDGSNFTLKIRSTKLEDSAMYFCASSDWLAGLAKNIQYFGAGTRLSVL.

V is TRBV13 and J is TRBJ2-5; the D gene could be TRBD1 or TRBD2 (5 bases each). CDR3 length: 16 residues. Trimming left V 4 bases short and J 5 bases short, with 20 bases between. Germline CDR1 PRHDT, CDR2 FYEKMQ (reference sequence). CDR3 nucleotides: TGTGCCAGCAGCTCCCAGGGTCGAAGGGAGATGGAGACCCAGTACTTC. This sequence encodes CASSSQGRREMETQYF.

V gene TRBV19 combines with J gene TRBJ1-5; TRBD1 might be the D (5 bases). This CDR3 comprises 17 residues. Germline CDR1 is LNHDA and CDR2 is SQIVND (reference sequence). V gave up 6 bases and J gave up 7 bases, with 25 bases separating them. CDR3 in DNA: TGTGCCAGTAGCCCACTCTACCCGGGACCTAGGTCCCAGCCCCAGCATTTT. This encodes CASSPLYPGPRSQPQHF.

This clone was seen a handful of times. V is TRBV6-2 or TRBV6-3 and J is TRBJ2-7, with a tentative D call TRBD1 (6 bases). This CDR3 has 14 amino acids. Per germline, CDR1 MNHEY and CDR2 SVGEGT. V was pared by 4 bases and J by 1 base, with 11 bases between. The CDR3 nucleotides are TGTGCCAGCAGTTTTGACAGGAGTTCCTACGAGCAGTACTTC. This gives the protein CASSFDRSSYEQYF.

V usage is TRBV19 and J usage is TRBJ1-4; D gene ambiguous. Looked up from germline, CDR1 is LNHDA and CDR2 is SQIVND (reference sequence). The CDR3 runs to 13 residues. V lost 7 bases and J 8 bases, leaving 14 bases between the germline ends. The CDR3, as DNA: TGTGCCAGTACGGCAGGCTTTCGGGAAAAACTGTTTTTT. Translation: CASTAGFREKLFF.

This rearrangement joins TRBV6-5 to TRBJ2-3; D ambiguous. V was trimmed by 6 bases and J by 6 bases, leaving 13 bases between them. The germline V gene has CDR1 MNHEY and CDR2 SVGAGI. This CDR3 comprises 13 residues. The CDR3: CASSSYPGDTQYF. CDR3 bases: TGTGCCAGCAGCAGTTACCCTGGGGATACGCAGTATTTT.

The V gene is TRBV9, the J gene TRBJ2-3; D may be TRBD1 or TRBD2 (6 bases each). Germline CDR1 and CDR2: SGDLS and YYNGEE. Deletions cut 1 base from V and 2 bases from J, with 8 bases between. This CDR3 is built from 14 residues. CDR3 amino acids: CASSVWGATDTQYF. For the CDR3, the DNA is TGTGCCAGCAGCGTATGGGGGGCCACAGATACGCAGTATTTT. Supplemented by reference TRBV9 and TRBJ2-3, the full variable domain reads DSGVTQTPKHLITATGQRVTLRCSPRSGDLSVYWYQQSLDQGLQFLIQYYNGEERAKGNILERFSAQQFPDLHSELNLSSLELGDSALYFCASSVWGATDTQYFGPGTRLTVL.

V is TRBV6-2 or TRBV6-3 and J is TRBJ2-5; TRBD2 matches 7 bases. The V and J ends lost 4 bases and 7 bases, in that order; junction bases with no gene match: 9. This CDR3 spans 14 amino acids. Per the germline V gene, CDR1 is MNHEY and CDR2 is SVGEGT. CDR3 coding DNA: TGTGCCAGCAGTTGGGCGGGAGAGGCTCGGACCCAGTACTTC. Residues: CASSWAGEARTQYF.

This clone has only a few counts. This chain joins TRBV3-1 (or the pseudogene TRBV3-2) and TRBJ2-2; D not resolved. The V end was cut by 4 bases, the J end by 8 bases, with 11 bases between. The CDR3 loop spans 13 amino acids. Germline CDR1 and CDR2: LGHDT and YNNKEL (reference sequence). The CDR3 loop is CASSRPSLGELFF. The DNA of the CDR3 is TGTGCCAGCAGCCGACCGTCGCTGGGGGAGCTGTTTTTT.

This clone is a singleton in its sample. The chain has TRBV5-1 and TRBJ2-5; TRBD2 agrees at 10 bases. CDR1 and CDR2 from the germline V gene are SGHRS and YFSETQ. The length of the CDR3 is 16 residues. Germline trimming cut 2 bases from V and 1 base from J; bases unmatched to any gene: 5. CDR3 sequence (DNA): TGCGCCAGCAGCTTATCCCTAGCGGGAGCCCAAGAGACCCAGTACTTC. It yields the protein CASSLSLAGAQETQYF.

The V gene is TRBV3-1 (or the pseudogene TRBV3-2), the J gene TRBJ2-1; the D is unclear. Trimming took 1 base from V and 9 from J, leaving 7 bases between them. Germline V lookup: CDR1 LGHDT, CDR2 YNNKEL (reference sequence). This CDR3 comprises 12 residues. CDR3 region: CASSQVAGEQFF. The CDR3 DNA is TGTGCCAGCAGCCAAGTAGCAGGTGAGCAGTTCTTC.

The chain carries TRBV11-2 and TRBJ1-2; no firm D call. Between the trimmed V and J ends, which lost 0 bases and 2 bases, there was a span of 7 bases. Germline CDR1 reads SGHAT; CDR2 reads FQNNGV. This CDR3 is built from 14 residues. The CDR3 coding sequence is TGTGCCAGCAGCTTAGAGACGGGAAACTATGGCTACACCTTC. It is translated as CASSLETGNYGYTF. The entire variable domain, with the rest obtained from reference TRBV11-2 and TRBJ1-2, is as follows: EAGVAQSPRYKIIEKRQSVAFWCNPISGHATLYWYQQILGQGPKLLIQFQNNGVVDDSQLPKDRFSAERLKGVDSTLKIQPAKLEDSAVYLCASSLETGNYGYTFGSGTRLTVV.

The rearrangement joins TRBV28 to TRBJ2-7; D remains ambiguous. The CDR3 contains 10 residues. Deletions cut 5 bases from V and 3 bases from J, with 2 bases between. Germline V gene data show CDR1 as MDHEN and CDR2 as SYDVKM. The DNA for the CDR3 is TGTGCCAGCAGTGACTACGAGCAGTACTTC. It translates to CASSDYEQYF.

V and J are TRBV28 and TRBJ2-7; the match to TRBD1 covers 9 bases. CDR1 and CDR2 from the germline V gene are MDHEN and SYDVKM. CDR3 length: 15 residues. V shed 3 bases, J shed 7 bases, and the junction held 10 bases outside the gene matches. In DNA form, the CDR3 reads TGTGCCAGCAGTTTGTCCGGGACAGGGACGTCAGAGCAGTACTTC. The encoded protein is CASSLSGTGTSEQYF.

V gene TRBV10-3 combines with J gene TRBJ2-1; 7 nucleotides line up with TRBD2. The CDR3 length is 13 residues. V shed 10 bases, J shed 5 bases, and the junction held 8 bases outside the gene matches. Per the germline V gene, CDR1 is ENHRY and CDR2 is SYGVKD. The CDR3 is CASAGVGDNEQFF. The CDR3 DNA is TGTGCCAGTGCGGGAGTCGGAGACAATGAGCAGTTCTTC.

Details on this clone: At the DNA level, this CDR3 is encoded by other sequences in the same sample as well. The V and J genes are TRBV12-3 or TRBV12-4 and TRBJ2-7; tentative D call: TRBD2 (5 bases). V was cut by 3 bases and J by 6 bases, with 6 bases left in between. This CDR3 is built from 11 residues. In nucleotides, the CDR3 is TGTGCCAGCAGTTTTGGAGGCGAGCAGTACTTC. Translating it yields CASSFGGEQYF.

The chain combines TRBV11-2 with TRBJ2-3; 10 bases map to TRBD2. J gave up 3 bases and V 1 base, and 10 bases lay outside the gene matches. Germline CDR1 is SGHAT and CDR2 is FQNNGV. The CDR3 loop spans 18 amino acids. The DNA of the CDR3 is TGTGCCAGCAGCTTAGGACGGCTAGCGGGAGTTGGGACAGATACGCAGTATTTT. Residues: CASSLGRLAGVGTDTQYF.

The gene calls are TRBV7-9 and TRBJ2-3; D remains ambiguous. Germline V gene sequence: CDR1 SEHNR, CDR2 FQNEAQ (reference sequence). The CDR3 is made up of 16 amino acids. The V end was cut by 1 base, the J end by 2 bases, with 13 bases between. In nucleotides, the CDR3 is TGTGCCAGCAGCTTAGAGACACCGGCTCTCACAGATACGCAGTATTTT. Translated: CASSLETPALTDTQYF. Together with reference TRBV7-9 and TRBJ2-3, the CDR3 gives the full variable domain: DTGVSQNPRHKITKRGQNVTFRCDPISEHNRLYWYRQTLGQGPEFLTYFQNEAQLEKSRLLSDRFSAERPKGSFSTLEIQRTEQGDSAMYLCASSLETPALTDTQYFGPGTRLTVL.

The chain has TRBV7-2 and TRBJ2-5; 9 nucleotides match TRBD1. Germline trimming cut 5 bases from V and 4 bases from J; bases unmatched to any gene: 2. The CDR3 totals 13 residues. Looked up from germline, CDR1 is SGHTA and CDR2 is FQGNSA. CDR3 DNA: TGTGCCAGCAGCAGGGACAGGGTAGAGACCCAGTACTTC. Translating gives CASSRDRVETQYF.

This chain connects TRBV13 to TRBJ1-2; TRBD1 might be the D (5 bases). Germline CDR1 PRHDT, CDR2 FYEKMQ (reference sequence). V lost 0 bases to trimming and J lost 2 bases, with 16 bases between them. This CDR3 comprises 17 residues. The CDR3 coding sequence is TGTGCCAGCAGCTTAGGCCCGGAGGGGTTATTAAACTATGGCTACACCTTC. Its translation is CASSLGPEGLLNYGYTF.

This chain connects TRBV29-1 to TRBJ2-1; 10 positions agree with TRBD2. CDR1 and CDR2 (germline): SQVTM, ANQGSEA. The V segment lost 7 bases and the J segment 8 bases; nucleotides outside the gene matches: 17. The CDR3 loop spans 16 amino acids. CDR3 sequence reads: CSALGLAGVPRDEQFF. The CDR3, as DNA: TGCAGCGCCCTAGGGCTAGCGGGAGTCCCCAGGGATGAGCAGTTCTTC.

V is TRBV9 and J is TRBJ2-7; 7 bases are shared with TRBD2. The CDR3 totals 14 residues. Looked up from germline, CDR1 is SGDLS and CDR2 is YYNGEE. V lost 4 bases and J lost 2; bases outside the gene matches: 6. CDR3 bases: TGTGCCAGCAGCCCAAGGGACTACCCCTACGAGCAGTACTTC. This encodes CASSPRDYPYEQYF.

The CDR3 DNA reads as TGTGCCAGCAGCTTAACTAGCTTTACCTACAATGAGCAGTTCTTC. Protein: CASSLTSFTYNEQFF. The rearrangement uses TRBV7-3 and TRBJ2-1; the D is unclear. Germline loops: CDR1 SGHTA, CDR2 FQGTGA. V was trimmed by 0 bases and J by 2 bases, leaving 8 bases between them. The CDR3 sequence is 15 residues long.

The V call is TRBV3-1 (or the pseudogene TRBV3-2), the J call TRBJ1-4; D gene uncertain. From germline, CDR1 is LGHDT and CDR2 YNNKEL (reference sequence). This CDR3 is built from 15 residues. V shed 1 base and J shed 0 bases, with 6 bases lying between them. The CDR3 DNA is TGTGCCAGCAGCCAAGTCACGGCAACTAATGAAAAACTGTTTTTT. It encodes CASSQVTATNEKLFF.

The chain carries TRBV5-5 and TRBJ1-6, with D uncertain. The CDR3 covers 17 residues. The germline V and J ends were trimmed by 0 bases and 6 bases, with 16 bases remaining between them. Germline CDR1 and CDR2: SGHKS and YYEKEE (reference sequence). The CDR3 region is CASSLDLTPVSNSPLHF. CDR3 nucleotide sequence: TGTGCCAGCAGCTTGGATCTTACCCCTGTCTCTAATTCACCCCTCCACTTT.

This chain uses TRBV13 with TRBJ2-6; D may be TRBD1 (5 bases). V was trimmed by 3 bases and J by 2 bases, leaving 8 bases between them. The CDR3 totals 15 residues. Germline V gene sequence: CDR1 PRHDT, CDR2 FYEKMQ (reference sequence). CDR3 loop: CASSLTVAGANVLTF. The CDR3 nucleotides read TGTGCCAGCAGCTTGACAGTAGCTGGGGCCAACGTCCTGACTTTC.